This entry features one T cell receptor beta chain sequence. The sample belongs to a study of T cell responses to AZD1222 COVID-19 vaccine. V dropped 4 bases and J dropped 4 bases, with 11 bases sitting between them. CDR1 is SNHLY, CDR2 FYNNEI, per germline. The CDR3 contains 15 residues. The table came from immunoSEQ multiplex PCR; TCRdb's copy has only in-frame clones and leaves some out. The repertoire holds approximately 120,000 clones, with roughly 92% as singletons. This material consisted of peripheral blood, taken on day 0 of AZD1222 vaccination. This rearrangement joins TRBV2 to TRBJ1-6; perhaps TRBD1 as D (6 bases). The origin of this receptor is an adult in good health. The CDR3 is CASSAWGQYNSPLHF. CDR3 DNA: TGTGCCAGCAGTGCGTGGGGACAATATAATTCACCCCTCCACTTT.